This T cell receptor (beta chain) was observed in a study of blood T cell repertoires in COVID-19 (TCRdb year 2020). For the study in its entirety: Collaborator samples came from the United States, Italy and Spain and covered acute and convalescent phases of COVID-19. Deeply sampled blood TCRbeta repertoires from subjects exposed to, actively infected with, or recovered from COVID-19 were included in the dataset. A freely available public database, intended as a resource for researchers studying the immune response to SARS-CoV-2, is where the repertoires were released. Samples were obtained from the ongoing ImmuneRACE study (first 160 participants) and from over 1,000 subjects provided by 6 global collaborators. The prospective study material was composed of cDNA or gDNA derived from T cells, B-cell-depleted T cells, or PBMCs. Nearly every sample came with metadata listing a de-identified subject ID, COVID-19 status, age in years and sex. Where available, HLA class I and class II types were obtained from metadata supplied by the sample provider rather than from assay-based typing.

The immunoSEQ Assay, a bias-controlled multiplex PCR, was used to amplify TCRbeta CDR3 regions from genomic DNA. Processing in the source paper ran as follows. Within the assay, amplification of reference gene primers was used to estimate how many nucleated cells each sample contained. To quantify the absolute abundance of each unique TCRbeta CDR3 rearrangement, sequence reads were collapsed and filtered. Productive Simpson clonality was computed per sample as the square root of Simpson's diversity index over productive rearrangements. As stored in TCRdb, this immuneACCESS dataset retains in-frame rearrangements with V and J assigned. A fraction of the clones does not appear; measured against another copy, unresolved V genes explain less than half of the discrepancy, and the remainder lacks a known reason. That table furnishes V, J and clone size, whereas the DNA furnished D and trimming. The sample includes about 240,000 clones, with approximately 85% observed a single time. About 5.1% of the sample belongs to the ten largest clones.

In Seattle, one collaborating source enrolled patients while the infection was active and tracked those patients longitudinally over the course of disease. Collaborating institutions collected whole blood in K2EDTA tubes following their own protocols. For TCRbeta analysis, collaborators shipped samples in one of three forms: frozen whole blood, isolated PBMCs, or DNA extracted from either of those sample types. In the case of this clone: Its antigen specificity is not known. The input lacks base qualities; no much larger clone sits a single base away.

Overall study outcomes, separate from this receptor: Clinical and demographic metadata were provided uncurated, with the amount varying by source and participant.

Sequencing was done on a sample of peripheral blood. This TCR derives from a man over 45 with COVID-19, enrolled during active disease.

In nucleotide form, the sequence is TGTGCCATCAGTGGCGGGGGGGGTACCGGGGAGCTGTTTTTT. It translates to CAISGGGGTGELFF. The chain was built from TRBV10-3 and TRBJ2-2; a stretch of 9 junction bases matches TRBD2. From cysteine to phenylalanine, the CDR3 is 14 amino acids long. The entry retains the CDR3 DNA only, 42 bases that are in frame from base 1. Relative to germline, V is missing 4 bases and J is missing 5 bases, with 2 bases of the junction outside any gene match. According to the germline V gene, CDR1 reads ENHRY and CDR2 reads SYGVKD.